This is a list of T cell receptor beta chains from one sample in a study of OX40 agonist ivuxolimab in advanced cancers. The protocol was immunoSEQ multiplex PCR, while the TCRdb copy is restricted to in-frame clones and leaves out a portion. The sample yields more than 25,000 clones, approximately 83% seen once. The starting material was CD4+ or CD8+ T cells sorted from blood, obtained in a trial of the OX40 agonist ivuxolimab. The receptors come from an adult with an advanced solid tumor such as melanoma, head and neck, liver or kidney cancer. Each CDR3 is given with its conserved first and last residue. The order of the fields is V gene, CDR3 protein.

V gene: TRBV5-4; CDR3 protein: CASSSSGIPGYTF
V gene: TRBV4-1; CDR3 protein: CASSQLQGVLNTEAFF
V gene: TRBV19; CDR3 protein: CATRRANTEAFF
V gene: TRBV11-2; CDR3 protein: CASSYSSTDTQYF
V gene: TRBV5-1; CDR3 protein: CASSSPGGEAFF
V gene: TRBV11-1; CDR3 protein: CASSEGWTEAFF
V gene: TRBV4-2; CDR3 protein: CASSRQTNTEAFF
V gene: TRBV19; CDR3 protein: CASTVPTGTSSYEQYF
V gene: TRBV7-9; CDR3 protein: CASSLVTNTGELFF
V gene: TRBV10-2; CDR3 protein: CASSEASVSSYGQYF
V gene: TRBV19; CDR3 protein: CASSLTPGLNEQFF
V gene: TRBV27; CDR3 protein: CASSSGLQYYEQYF
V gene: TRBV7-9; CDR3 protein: CASSLSRTSGAEQFF
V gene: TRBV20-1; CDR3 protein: CSVRPIYEQYF
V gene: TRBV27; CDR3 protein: CASSQDGRYNEQFF
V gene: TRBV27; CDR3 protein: CASGTSTYEQYF
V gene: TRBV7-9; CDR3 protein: CASSLTTGGPDNKNIQYF
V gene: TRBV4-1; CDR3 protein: CASSQTTRRDEQFF
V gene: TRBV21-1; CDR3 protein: CASSQGTGLSGEYNEQFF
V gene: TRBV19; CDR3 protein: CASSPGQEYYGYTF
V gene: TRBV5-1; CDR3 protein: CASSLAGGPNSEQYF
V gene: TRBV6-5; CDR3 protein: CASSPSGEGRTEAFF
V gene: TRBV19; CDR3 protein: CASSPGGLGTEAFF
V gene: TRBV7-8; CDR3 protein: CASSLKLAGVTDTQYF
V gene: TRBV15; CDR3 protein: CATSRVGQEGLYTF
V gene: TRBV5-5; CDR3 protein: CASSSRVGTYEQYF
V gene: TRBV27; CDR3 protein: CASSKVGLYEQYF
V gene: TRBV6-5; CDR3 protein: CASSSGVTYNEQFF
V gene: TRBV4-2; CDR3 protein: CASSEAAGGSYNEQFF
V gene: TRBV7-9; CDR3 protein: CASSHPGLTLETQYF
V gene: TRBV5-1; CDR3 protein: CASREQGAYEQYF
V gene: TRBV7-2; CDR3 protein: CASSSSGTGVIYGQYF
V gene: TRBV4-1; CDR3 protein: CASSAGQLSGNTIYF
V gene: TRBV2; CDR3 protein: CASSEGRTTEAFF